The present entry profiles one T cell receptor (beta chain) with its context. The antigen is unknown. TCRdb re-called the 5' RACE reads through MiXCR, storing one row per CDR3 protein. Counted here are approximately 210,000 distinct CDR3 sequences, 6.5% occurring once; the ten biggest clones make up approximately 14%. The sample belongs to a study of identical twins. Overall study findings and caveats: Twins showed weaker excess sharing in their beta out-of-frame sequences.

The same sample was also used in a study of T cells expressing NK-cell markers. That report adds: Each of roughly 6 donors carried dominant NKG2C+ clonotypes accounting for about 1.0-8% of CD8+ T cells.

The sequence was collected from a woman between 18 and 30 years old in good health. Source material: CD8+ T cells sorted from blood.

DNA of the CDR3: TGTGCCAGCAGCGCCCCGACTAGTCTCGCGAAAGAGACCCAGTACTTC. Protein product: CASSAPTSLAKETQYF. This chain links TRBV7-9 with TRBJ2-5; tentative D call: TRBD2 (6 bases). The V end was cut by 5 bases, the J end by 3 bases, with 19 bases between. The CDR3 is 16 residues long. Germline V gene data show CDR1 as SEHNR and CDR2 as FQNEAQ (reference sequence).